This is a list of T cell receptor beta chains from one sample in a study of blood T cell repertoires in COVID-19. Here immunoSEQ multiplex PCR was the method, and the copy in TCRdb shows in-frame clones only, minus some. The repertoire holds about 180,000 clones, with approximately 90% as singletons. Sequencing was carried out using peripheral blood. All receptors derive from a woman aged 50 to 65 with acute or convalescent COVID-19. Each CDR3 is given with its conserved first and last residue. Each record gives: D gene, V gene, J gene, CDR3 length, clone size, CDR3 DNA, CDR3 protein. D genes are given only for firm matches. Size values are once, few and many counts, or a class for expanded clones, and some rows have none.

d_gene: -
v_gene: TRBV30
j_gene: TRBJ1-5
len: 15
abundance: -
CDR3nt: TGTGCCTGGAAGTCGGGCCCGGGGAGCAATCAGCCCCAGCATTTT
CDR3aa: CAWKSGPGSNQPQHF

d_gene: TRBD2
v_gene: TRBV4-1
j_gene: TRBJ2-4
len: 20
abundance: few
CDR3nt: TGCGCCAGCAGCCAAGAGTTTCAGGGACTAGCGCCACGAGCCAAAAACATTCAGTACTTC
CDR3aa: CASSQEFQGLAPRAKNIQYF

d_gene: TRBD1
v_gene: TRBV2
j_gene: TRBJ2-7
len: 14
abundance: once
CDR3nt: TGTGCCAGCAGCCCGGACAGGGGAGGTCACGAGCAGTACTTC
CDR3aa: CASSPDRGGHEQYF

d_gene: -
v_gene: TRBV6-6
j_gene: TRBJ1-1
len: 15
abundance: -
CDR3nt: TGTGCCAGCAGTTACTCGAGGGGGGGGCCCACTGAAGCTTTCTTT
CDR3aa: CASSYSRGGPTEAFF

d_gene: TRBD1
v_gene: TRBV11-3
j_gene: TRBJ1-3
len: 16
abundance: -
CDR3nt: TGTGCCAGCAGCTCGTCAACAGGGGAGAGGGGAAACACCATATATTTT
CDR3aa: CASSSSTGERGNTIYF

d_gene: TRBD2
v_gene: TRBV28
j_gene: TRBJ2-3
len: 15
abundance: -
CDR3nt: TGTGCCACCAACCCAAGCGGGAGTGGGGTGGATACGCAGTATTTT
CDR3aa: CATNPSGSGVDTQYF

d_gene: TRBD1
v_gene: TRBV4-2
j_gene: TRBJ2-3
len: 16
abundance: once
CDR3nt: TGTGCCAGCAGCCAAGAGTCAGGACAGGGCGAAGATACGCAGTATTTT
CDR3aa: CASSQESGQGEDTQYF

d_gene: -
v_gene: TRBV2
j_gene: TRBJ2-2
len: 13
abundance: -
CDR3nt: TGTGCCAGCAGTTTCCGCGAGGCCGGGGAGCTGTTTTTT
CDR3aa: CASSFREAGELFF

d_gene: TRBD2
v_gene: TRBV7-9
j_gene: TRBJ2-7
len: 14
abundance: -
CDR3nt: TGTGCCAGCAGCTTAGCGGGAGGGCCCTACGAGCAGTACTTC
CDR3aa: CASSLAGGPYEQYF

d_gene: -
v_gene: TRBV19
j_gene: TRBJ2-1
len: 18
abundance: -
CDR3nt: TGTGCCAGTAGTATTGGAGCTATTGAGCCCCGCTCCTACAATGAGCAGTTCTTC
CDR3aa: CASSIGAIEPRSYNEQFF

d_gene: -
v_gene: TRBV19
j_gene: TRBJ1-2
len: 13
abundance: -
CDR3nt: TGTGCCAGTAGGTACGGGGGTGGCTATGGCTACACCTTC
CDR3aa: CASRYGGGYGYTF